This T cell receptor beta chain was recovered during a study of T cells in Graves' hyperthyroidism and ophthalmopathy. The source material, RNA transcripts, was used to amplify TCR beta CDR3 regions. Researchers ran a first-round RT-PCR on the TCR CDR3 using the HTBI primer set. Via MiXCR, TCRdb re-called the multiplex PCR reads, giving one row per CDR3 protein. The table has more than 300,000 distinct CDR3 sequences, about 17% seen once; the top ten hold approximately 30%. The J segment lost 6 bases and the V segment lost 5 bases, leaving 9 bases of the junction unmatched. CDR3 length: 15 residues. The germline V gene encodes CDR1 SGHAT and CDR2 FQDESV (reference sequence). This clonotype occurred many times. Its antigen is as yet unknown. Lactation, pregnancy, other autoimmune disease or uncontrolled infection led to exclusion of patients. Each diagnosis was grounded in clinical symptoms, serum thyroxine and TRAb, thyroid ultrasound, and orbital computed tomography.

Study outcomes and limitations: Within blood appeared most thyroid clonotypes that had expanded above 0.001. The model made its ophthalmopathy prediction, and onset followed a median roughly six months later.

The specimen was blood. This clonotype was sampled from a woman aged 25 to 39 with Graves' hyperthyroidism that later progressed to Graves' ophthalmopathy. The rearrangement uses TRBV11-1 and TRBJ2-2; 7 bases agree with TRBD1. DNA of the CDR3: TGTGCCAGCAGCCACCGGGACAGTGGAGCCGGGGAGCTGTTTTTT. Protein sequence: CASSHRDSGAGELFF.